This T cell receptor (beta chain) appears in the sequencing data of a study of T cell changes during pregnancy in multiple sclerosis (dated by TCRdb to between 2018 and 2021). In the study overall: The study examined how the T cell repertoire changed over the course of pregnancy in women with multiple sclerosis.

The junction shows trimming of 3 bases on V and 4 bases on J, plus 10 bases between the germline ends. The germline V gene (reference sequence) provides CDR1 GTSNPN and CDR2 SVGIG. The CDR3 sequence holds 12 residues, the cysteine and phenylalanine included. Only CDR3 DNA is held: 36 bases, read in frame from base 1. The library was obtained by the immunoSEQ multiplex PCR assay. The immuneACCESS repertoire file appears here via TCRdb, limited to in-frame rearrangements. These files lack a portion of the clones; in checked studies, under half of the deficit traces to unresolved V genes, and the cause of the others is not known. This sample holds about 89,000 clones; about 92% were observed only once. Approximately 2.4% of the sample is taken by the ten largest. Worth noting for this clone: Its binding antigen is unknown. Qualities for individual bases were not recorded, and no much larger clone is one base off.

The sample consisted of peripheral blood, taken after pregnancy. The chain employs TRBV30 and TRBJ2-7; the D gene is perhaps TRBD2, from 6 matching bases. The source is a female donor in good health, enrolled as a control in a pregnancy study. The nucleotide sequence is given as TGTGCCTGGAGCCCCGGGGGATACGAGCAGTACTTC. Translated, this is CAWSPGGYEQYF.